What follows are 24 T cell receptor beta chains derived from one specimen sequenced in a study of cytomegalovirus exposure and HLA in healthy donors. TCRdb's copy holds only in-frame clones and misses some; the assay was immunoSEQ multiplex PCR. The sample yields 120,000 to 150,000 clones, just over 90% seen once. Material for sequencing was PBMCs. Receptor source: a man younger than 35 in good health and CMV-seronegative.

This rearrangement joins TRBV10-3 to TRBJ1-2; D not certain. Per the germline V gene, CDR1 is ENHRY and CDR2 is SYGVKD. V was shortened by 6 bases and J by 5 bases, with 13 bases between the two germline ends. This CDR3 has 13 amino acids. In DNA form, the CDR3 reads TGTGCCATCAGCCCCCCGGGTGGGTATGGCTACACCTTC. The encoded protein is CAISPPGGYGYTF.

This chain joins TRBV7-9 and TRBJ1-2; 10 bases fit TRBD1. V shed 5 bases, J shed 5 bases, and the junction held 5 bases outside the gene matches. This CDR3 comprises 14 residues. Germline V gene data show CDR1 as SEHNR and CDR2 as FQNEAQ (reference sequence). This CDR3 is CASSLDRGQYGYTF. The CDR3 DNA follows: TGTGCCAGCAGCCTTGACAGGGGGCAATATGGCTACACCTTC.

This rearrangement joins TRBV5-6 to TRBJ1-2, with TRBD1 identical over 9 bases. CDR3 length: 16 amino acids. Germline V gene lookup returns CDR1 SGHDT and CDR2 YYEEEE. V was pared by 3 bases and J by 0 bases, with 6 bases of the junction left unmatched. The CDR3 DNA follows: TGTGCCAGCAGCTGGGGACAGGGTGGTACTAACTATGGCTACACCTTC. Protein: CASSWGQGGTNYGYTF.

This clone was seen once. This sequence joins TRBV7-2 and TRBJ2-7, with unresolved D. Germline CDR1 is SGHTA and CDR2 is FQGNSA. The ends were cut back, 1 base at V and 4 bases at J, with 11 bases in the middle. This CDR3 has 14 amino acids. For the CDR3, the DNA is TGTGCCAGCAGCTTAGGTGTTCAGACTTACGAGCAGTACTTC. Residues: CASSLGVQTYEQYF.

The rearrangement links TRBV2 to TRBJ2-1; 10 positions match TRBD1. Germline-derived CDR1 and CDR2 are SNHLY and FYNNEI. V lost 9 bases, J lost 6 bases, and 2 bases stayed unmatched. This CDR3 is built from 12 residues. CDR3 bases: TGTGCCAGGGGACAGGGGTTCAATGAGCAGTTCTTC. Encoded protein: CARGQGFNEQFF.

The CDR3 nucleotides are TGTGCCAGCAGCGTTTCCCCCTTGAACACTGAAGCTTTCTTT. Translating it yields CASSVSPLNTEAFF. This chain connects TRBV9 to TRBJ1-1; D is unclear. V gave up 2 bases and J gave up 0 bases, with 8 bases separating them. The CDR3 loop spans 14 amino acids. The germline CDR1 and CDR2 sequences are SGDLS and YYNGEE.

The V gene is TRBV15, the J gene TRBJ2-3; 7 bases fit TRBD2. The germline V gene has CDR1 LNHNV and CDR2 YYDKDF (reference sequence). The CDR3 consists of 16 residues. V was clipped by 5 bases and J by 1 base; unmatched bases: 9. CDR3 sequence: CATSEYERGGTDTQYF. The CDR3 DNA follows: TGTGCCACCAGCGAATATGAGCGGGGCGGCACAGATACGCAGTATTTT.

The rearrangement links TRBV6-6 to TRBJ1-1; D is unclear. CDR1 and CDR2 (germline): MNHNY, SVGAGI (reference sequence). The length of the CDR3 is 14 residues. Trimming took 2 bases from V and 5 from J, leaving 12 bases between them. For the CDR3, the DNA is TGTGCCAGCAGTTACCTACAGAGTTCAACTGAAGCTTTCTTT. It encodes CASSYLQSSTEAFF.

V gene TRBV7-8 combines with J gene TRBJ2-7; D gene uncertain. Per germline, CDR1 SGHVS and CDR2 FQNEAQ. V gave up 1 base and J gave up 7 bases, with 8 bases separating them. The CDR3 has 12 amino acids. The CDR3 here is CASSLGGKEQYV. As DNA, the CDR3 is TGTGCCAGCAGCTTAGGTGGCAAGGAGCAGTACGTC.

The genes are TRBV2 and TRBJ2-5; D gene ambiguous. The length of the CDR3 is 14 residues. Trimming shortened V by 4 bases and J by 2 bases, and 11 bases separated the two germline ends. Germline CDR1 reads SNHLY; CDR2 reads FYNNEI. This chain's CDR3 is CASSAQRRQETQYF. The CDR3 nucleotides read TGTGCCAGCAGTGCCCAGCGAAGACAAGAGACCCAGTACTTC.

This chain connects TRBV9 to TRBJ1-2, with 8 positions matching TRBD1. The trim removed 0 bases at V and 4 bases at J, leaving 5 bases unmatched. The CDR3 has 15 residues. Germline loops: CDR1 SGDLS, CDR2 YYNGEE. In DNA, the CDR3 is TGTGCCAGCAGCGTAGATTGGGGACAGGCCTATGGCTACACCTTC. This encodes CASSVDWGQAYGYTF.

The chain is built from TRBV28 and TRBJ1-4, with D unresolved. The germline gives CDR1 MDHEN, CDR2 SYDVKM. The CDR3 extends over 16 amino acids. Trimming pared 3 bases from V and 0 bases from J, leaving 11 bases between. The CDR3 is CASSLRQPATNEKLFF. The CDR3 DNA sequence: TGTGCCAGCAGTTTGCGGCAACCTGCAACTAATGAAAAACTGTTTTTT.

The rearrangement links TRBV19 to TRBJ2-5, with TRBD1 matching 10 bases. The V gene end was trimmed by 6 bases and the J gene end by 4 bases; junction bases not matched to a gene: 8. This CDR3 comprises 15 residues. Per the germline V gene, CDR1 is LNHDA and CDR2 is SQIVND (reference sequence). The CDR3 region has the DNA TGTGCCAGTAGGACCGGGACAGGGGAGTCAGAGACCCAGTACTTC. It encodes CASRTGTGESETQYF. Looking up the rest from reference TRBV19 and TRBJ2-5 gives the full variable domain: DGGITQSPKYLFRKEGQNVTLSCEQNLNHDAMYWYRQDPGQGLRLIYYSQIVNDFQKGDIAEGYSVSREKKESFPLTVTSAQKNPTAFYLCASRTGTGESETQYFGPGTRLLVL.

The rearrangement links TRBV29-1 to TRBJ2-1; D is possibly TRBD2 (7 bases). The germline V gene encodes CDR1 SQVTM and CDR2 ANQGSEA. This CDR3 has 14 amino acids. The germline V and J ends were trimmed by 3 bases and 5 bases, with 14 bases remaining between them. The CDR3 DNA reads TGCAGCGTTGAGGGGCGGGGGCGCAACAATGAGCAGTTCTTC. It codes for CSVEGRGRNNEQFF.

This chain joins TRBV6-1 and TRBJ2-7, with D tentatively TRBD2 (5 bases). CDR1 is MNHNS, CDR2 SASEGT, per germline. V lost 5 bases and J lost 5, with 16 bases in between. CDR3 length equals 14 residues. In nucleotides, the CDR3 is TGTGCCAGCAGTTTTGGCGGGCGGGTCGACGAGCAGTACGTC. This gives the protein CASSFGGRVDEQYV.

The chain combines TRBV19 with TRBJ1-3; possibly TRBD1 for D (6 bases). Germline V gives CDR1 LNHDA, CDR2 SQIVND (reference sequence). Trimming cost V 5 bases and J 0 bases, with 14 bases left between them. This CDR3 contains 16 residues. The CDR3 here is CASSPLTGPSGNTIYF. The DNA of the CDR3 is TGTGCCAGTAGTCCCCTGACAGGTCCCTCTGGAAACACCATATATTTT.

V usage is TRBV4-1 and J usage is TRBJ2-5; D gene unclear. The CDR3 is 14 amino acids. Trimming took off 0 bases at V and 4 bases at J, with 9 bases between the two ends. In germline, CDR1 is MGHRA, CDR2 YSYEKL. This CDR3 is CASSQDFGRETQYF. CDR3 sequence (DNA): TGCGCCAGCAGCCAAGATTTTGGCCGAGAGACCCAGTACTTC.

This chain's CDR3 is CASRYRAGQPQHF. CDR3 nucleotide sequence: TGTGCCAGCAGGTACAGGGCTGGTCAGCCCCAGCATTTT. V gene TRBV28 combines with J gene TRBJ1-5, with D perhaps TRBD1 (6 bases). The germline CDR1 and CDR2 sequences are MDHEN and SYDVKM. The CDR3 contains 13 residues. Trimming removed 6 bases at V and 6 bases at J, with 12 bases between.

This sequence joins TRBV27 and TRBJ1-1; D remains ambiguous. This CDR3 is 14 amino acids long. V was shortened by 3 bases and J by 1 base, with 9 bases between the two germline ends. In germline, CDR1 is MNHEY, CDR2 SMNVEV (reference sequence). This CDR3 is CASSLVGSNTEAFF. In DNA, the CDR3 is TGTGCCAGCAGTTTGGTCGGGTCGAACACTGAAGCTTTCTTT.

V is TRBV7-3 and J is TRBJ2-5; TRBD1 might be the D (6 bases). Trimming left V 5 bases short and J 4 bases short, with 14 bases between. CDR1 SGHTA and CDR2 FQGTGA come from the germline V gene. The CDR3 runs 14 residues. CDR3 sequence: CASSPRGARETQYF. The CDR3, as DNA: TGTGCCAGCAGCCCCAGGGGCGCGAGAGAGACCCAGTACTTC.

The V call is TRBV30, the J call TRBJ1-1; D might be TRBD1 (6 bases). The CDR3 covers 14 residues. Germline values: CDR1 GTSNPN, CDR2 SVGIG (reference sequence). The V end lost 3 bases, the J end lost 3 bases, and 14 bases lay between the germline ends. Here the CDR3 reads CAWRGASLYTEAFF. DNA of the CDR3: TGTGCCTGGAGGGGGGCGAGTTTGTACACTGAAGCTTTCTTT.

This CDR3 is CASRGGPGYNEQFF. CDR3 coding DNA: TGTGCCAGCAGAGGGGGTCCGGGATACAATGAGCAGTTCTTC. The chain joins TRBV6-1 to TRBJ2-1, with D possibly being TRBD1 (6 bases). Germline loops: CDR1 MNHNS, CDR2 SASEGT. Trimming pared 6 bases from V and 4 bases from J, leaving 13 bases between. This CDR3 region has 14 residues.

The chain carries TRBV29-1 and TRBJ2-2, with 10 positions matching TRBD1. CDR3 size: 14 residues. Per the germline V gene, CDR1 is SQVTM and CDR2 is ANQGSEA. V lost 4 bases and J lost 6; bases outside the gene matches: 5. CDR3 loop: CSVVKTGGSGELFF. The CDR3 nucleotides read TGCAGCGTTGTAAAGACAGGGGGCTCCGGGGAGCTGTTTTTT.

The chain joins TRBV13 to TRBJ2-7; 10 nucleotides line up with TRBD2. This CDR3 is 14 amino acids long. Germline loops: CDR1 PRHDT, CDR2 FYEKMQ (reference sequence). The V gene end was trimmed by 5 bases and the J gene end by 6 bases; junction bases not matched to a gene: 7. The CDR3 nucleotides read TGTGCCAGCAGCCGGGTGACTAGCGGGCCCGAGCAGTACGTC. Protein: CASSRVTSGPEQYV.